The rows below give T cell receptor beta chains drawn from one sample of a study of blood T cell repertoires in COVID-19. Assay: immunoSEQ multiplex PCR; the TCRdb copy retains only in-frame clones and omits some. The table has about 330,000 clones, around 90% seen once. Sequenced sample: PBMCs or T cells enriched from blood (not recorded which). Receptor source: a man aged 30-40 years who had recovered from COVID-19. Both conserved end residues are part of each CDR3. The order of the fields is J gene, D gene, clone size, V gene, CDR3 DNA, CDR3 protein. A D gene is named only where the DNA matches it firmly. Not all rows give a size; the values are once, few, many and, for expanded clones, a class.

j_gene: TRBJ2-1; d_gene: .; abundance: .; v_gene: TRBV19; CDR3nt: TGTGCCAGTAGTATTCCTGGTGGACTGGAGCAGTTCTTC; CDR3aa: CASSIPGGLEQFF
j_gene: TRBJ2-1; d_gene: .; abundance: .; v_gene: TRBV7-8; CDR3nt: TGTGCCAGCAGCCAACTAGCATACAATGAGCAGTTCTTC; CDR3aa: CASSQLAYNEQFF
j_gene: TRBJ2-7; d_gene: .; abundance: .; v_gene: TRBV7-2; CDR3nt: TGTGCCAGCAGCGGACTCCCAGGGGGGACCTACGAGCAGTACTTC; CDR3aa: CASSGLPGGTYEQYF
j_gene: TRBJ1-5; d_gene: TRBD1; abundance: .; v_gene: TRBV28; CDR3nt: TGTGCCAGCAGTTCCGGACAGGTTGGCAATCAGCCCCAGCATTTT; CDR3aa: CASSSGQVGNQPQHF
j_gene: TRBJ1-5; d_gene: .; abundance: .; v_gene: TRBV21-1; CDR3nt: TGTGCCAGCAGCCCCGGGGACAGGGGAGTGAGCAATCAGCCCCAGCATTTT; CDR3aa: CASSPGDRGVSNQPQHF
j_gene: TRBJ1-3; d_gene: TRBD1; abundance: .; v_gene: TRBV3-1/TRBV3-2; CDR3nt: TGTGCCAGCAGCCAGCAAACAGGGGGCAGAAACACCATATATTTT; CDR3aa: CASSQQTGGRNTIYF
j_gene: TRBJ1-5; d_gene: .; abundance: .; v_gene: TRBV15; CDR3nt: TGTGCCACCAGCAGGAGGAGGGAATCATGGCAGCCCCAGCATTTT; CDR3aa: CATSRRRESWQPQHF
j_gene: TRBJ2-4; d_gene: TRBD1; abundance: .; v_gene: TRBV19; CDR3nt: TGTGCCAGTAGTATTCCAGGGGGCCTAGCCAAAAACATTCAGTACTTC; CDR3aa: CASSIPGGLAKNIQYF
j_gene: TRBJ2-3; d_gene: .; abundance: .; v_gene: TRBV7-9; CDR3nt: TGTGCCAGCAGCTTAAGGAGGGAACTGGGCACAGATACGCAGTATTTT; CDR3aa: CASSLRRELGTDTQYF
j_gene: TRBJ2-1; d_gene: .; abundance: .; v_gene: TRBV5-1; CDR3nt: TGCGCCAGCAGCTTAGGGACTGACTTCTCCTACAATGAGCAGTTCTTC; CDR3aa: CASSLGTDFSYNEQFF
j_gene: TRBJ2-7; d_gene: TRBD2; abundance: .; v_gene: TRBV10-3; CDR3nt: TGTGCCATCAGTGGGGGCGGGGGGGCCTCCGAGCAGTACTTC; CDR3aa: CAISGGGGASEQYF
j_gene: TRBJ1-6; d_gene: .; abundance: once; v_gene: TRBV21-1; CDR3nt: .; CDR3aa: CASSKKVGTGSSYNSPLHF
j_gene: TRBJ2-3; d_gene: .; abundance: .; v_gene: TRBV29-1; CDR3nt: TGCAGCGTCTCCCGGGACATCCACACAGATACGCAGTATTTT; CDR3aa: CSVSRDIHTDTQYF
j_gene: TRBJ2-1; d_gene: TRBD1; abundance: .; v_gene: TRBV5-1; CDR3nt: TGCGCCAGCAGCTTTGGACAGGTCTCCTACAATGAGCAGTTCTTC; CDR3aa: CASSFGQVSYNEQFF
j_gene: TRBJ1-5; d_gene: TRBD1; abundance: .; v_gene: TRBV18; CDR3nt: TGTGCCAGCTTACAGGGGGCGGATCAGCCCCAGCATTTT; CDR3aa: CASLQGADQPQHF
j_gene: TRBJ1-6; d_gene: .; abundance: .; v_gene: TRBV6-5; CDR3nt: TGTGCCAGCAGCCCCACAGGGTTTAATTCACCCCTCCACTTT; CDR3aa: CASSPTGFNSPLHF
j_gene: TRBJ2-5; d_gene: TRBD2; abundance: .; v_gene: TRBV5-1; CDR3nt: TGCGCCAGCAGCTTGGATGGCGGGGGAAGGGAGACCCAGTACTTC; CDR3aa: CASSLDGGGRETQYF
j_gene: TRBJ2-7; d_gene: .; abundance: .; v_gene: TRBV5-6; CDR3nt: TGTGCCAGCAGCTTGGGGACAGTCTACGAGCAGTACTTC; CDR3aa: CASSLGTVYEQYF
j_gene: TRBJ1-6; d_gene: .; abundance: .; v_gene: TRBV3-1/TRBV3-2; CDR3nt: TGTGCCAGCAGCCCACAGAGATCTAATTCACCCCTCCACTTT; CDR3aa: CASSPQRSNSPLHF
j_gene: TRBJ1-5; d_gene: .; abundance: .; v_gene: TRBV5-1; CDR3nt: TGCGCCAGCAGCTTGGGACAGAGCAATCAGCCCCAGCATTTT; CDR3aa: CASSLGQSNQPQHF
j_gene: TRBJ2-1; d_gene: .; abundance: .; v_gene: TRBV2; CDR3nt: TGTGCCAGCAGTGACTGGACAGCCTACAATGAGCAGTTCTTC; CDR3aa: CASSDWTAYNEQFF
j_gene: TRBJ2-1; d_gene: TRBD2; abundance: .; v_gene: TRBV4-1; CDR3nt: TGCGCCAGCAGCCGGACTAGCGGGGTAGGGAATGAGCAGTTCTTC; CDR3aa: CASSRTSGVGNEQFF
j_gene: TRBJ2-7; d_gene: TRBD1; abundance: .; v_gene: TRBV5-5; CDR3nt: TGTGCCAGCAGCTTACCGGGACAGGGATACGAGCAGTACTTC; CDR3aa: CASSLPGQGYEQYF
j_gene: TRBJ1-1; d_gene: .; abundance: .; v_gene: TRBV7-9; CDR3nt: TGTGCCAGCAGCTTTACACAGAACACTGAAGCTTTCTTT; CDR3aa: CASSFTQNTEAFF
j_gene: TRBJ2-7; d_gene: TRBD1; abundance: once; v_gene: TRBV9; CDR3nt: TGTGCCAGCAGCGCATCGGAAGGACAGGGGGTCTACGAGCAGTACTTC; CDR3aa: CASSASEGQGVYEQYF